This T cell receptor beta chain was sequenced for a study of blood T cell repertoires in COVID-19 (dated by TCRdb to the early 2020s). For the study in its entirety: Recovered participants in ImmuneRACE Cohort 3 were defined by two consecutive negative NP/OP PCR tests, clearance by a healthcare professional, or resolution of symptoms. The collaborator samples originated in the United States, Italy and Spain and spanned the acute and convalescent phases of COVID-19. Sample metadata almost always included a de-identified subject ID, COVID-19 status, age in years and sex. Where available, HLA class I and class II types were taken from metadata supplied by the sample provider and were not determined by assay-based typing. The samples were drawn from two sources: the first 160 participants of the ongoing ImmuneRACE study, and 1,254 subjects contributed by 6 global collaborators. The dataset comprised deeply sampled blood TCRbeta repertoires from subjects exposed to, actively infected with, or recovered from COVID-19. The material from the prospective study consisted of cDNA or gDNA derived from T cells, B-cell-depleted T cells, or PBMCs. The repertoires were released in a freely available public database intended as a resource for research on the immune response to SARS-CoV-2.

The immunoSEQ Assay, a bias-controlled multiplex PCR, was used to amplify TCRbeta CDR3 regions from genomic DNA. The original methods were these. The number of nucleated cells in each sample was estimated from the amplification of reference gene primers within the assay. Sequence reads were collapsed and filtered to measure the absolute abundance of every unique TCRbeta CDR3 rearrangement. For each sample, productive Simpson clonality was calculated by taking the square root of Simpson's diversity index across productive rearrangements. TCRdb took over this immuneACCESS table, retaining in-frame rearrangements with V and J assigned. Such tables are incomplete; in checked studies, under half of the missing clones stem from an unresolved V gene, and the remainder is unexplained. V and J calls plus clone size are reproduced from that table; the DNA served to infer D and trimming. This sample comprises some 300,000 clones, about 88% of them detected only once. Approximately 2% of the sample is held by the ten biggest clonotypes.

Here is what the overall study found, with its caveats: The quantity of clinical and demographic metadata differed by source and by participant and was supplied without curation.

Points on this clone: The antigen it binds to is not known. No base-level quality is on record; no much larger clone is a single base apart.

Participants in the prospective study were aged roughly 18 to 89 years, lived in some 24 United States geographic areas, and enrolled through a virtual design. In the prospective study, participants were assigned to cohorts based on the clinical history participants reported in a screening survey and a study questionnaire. Mobile phlebotomists in the prospective study collected whole blood, serum and a nasopharyngeal or oropharyngeal swab from every participant. Participants in the prospective study had the option to provide additional blood draws and questionnaires over an approximately two-month period. Before DNA extraction, blood samples from the prospective study were shipped at room temperature or frozen. The TCR sequence derives from a woman aged 55-69 years in a cohort exposed to, infected with or recovered from COVID-19 (not recorded which). Sequenced sample: PBMCs or T cells enriched from blood (not recorded which).

The CDR3 has the sequence CASSPPGLAGAETQYF. The nucleotide sequence reads TGTGCCAGCTCACCACCCGGACTAGCGGGAGCTGAGACCCAGTACTTC. Rearrangement joined TRBV18 to TRBJ2-5, and TRBD2 matches 13 of the central bases. V is cut back by 0 bases and J by 5 bases, with 3 bases in the junction unmatched. The CDR3 starts with the cysteine, ends with the phenylalanine, and has 16 residues. Only CDR3 DNA remains: 48 bases, in frame from the first base. Taken from the germline V gene, the CDR1 and CDR2 loops are KGHSH and LQKENI.